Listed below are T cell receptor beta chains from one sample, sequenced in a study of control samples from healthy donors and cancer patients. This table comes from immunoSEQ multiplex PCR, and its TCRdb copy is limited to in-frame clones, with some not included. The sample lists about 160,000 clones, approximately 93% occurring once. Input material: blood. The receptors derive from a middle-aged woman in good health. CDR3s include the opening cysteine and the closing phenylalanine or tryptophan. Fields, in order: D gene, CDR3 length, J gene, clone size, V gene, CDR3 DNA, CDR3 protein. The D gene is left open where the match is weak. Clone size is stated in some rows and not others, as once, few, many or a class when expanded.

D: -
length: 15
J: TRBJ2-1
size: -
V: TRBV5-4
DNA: TGTGCCAGCAGCTCTGACCTGAGCTCCTACAATGAGCAGTTCTTC
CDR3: CASSSDLSSYNEQFF

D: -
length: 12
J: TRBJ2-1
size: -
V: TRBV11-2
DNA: TGTGCCAGCAGCCGCACTCGGGGGCAGCCGTTCTTC
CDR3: CASSRTRGQPFF

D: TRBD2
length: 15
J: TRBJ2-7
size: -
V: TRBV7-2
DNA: TGTGCCAGCAGCTTAGCGCTGGGGGGGAATTACGAGCAGTACTTC
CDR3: CASSLALGGNYEQYF

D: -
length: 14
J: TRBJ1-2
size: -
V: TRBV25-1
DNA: TGTGCCAGCAGTGAACCGGATAGCCTCTATGGCTACACCTTC
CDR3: CASSEPDSLYGYTF

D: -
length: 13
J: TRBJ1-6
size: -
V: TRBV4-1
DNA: TGCGCCAGCAGCCACGGGAATAATTCACCCCTCCACTTT
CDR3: CASSHGNNSPLHF

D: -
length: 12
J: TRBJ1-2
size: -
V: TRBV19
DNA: TGTGCCAGTACCCAGACAGTCTATGGCTACACCTTC
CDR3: CASTQTVYGYTF

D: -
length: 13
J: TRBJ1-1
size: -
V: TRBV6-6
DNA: TGTGCCAGCAGTTACTCGAGGGACACTGAAGCTTTCTTT
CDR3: CASSYSRDTEAFF

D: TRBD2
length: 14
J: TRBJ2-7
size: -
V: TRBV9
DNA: TGTGCCAGCAGCGTCCTAGCGGGAGAAGCCGAGCAGTACTTC
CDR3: CASSVLAGEAEQYF

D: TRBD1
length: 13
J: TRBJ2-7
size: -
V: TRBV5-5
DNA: TGTGCCAGCAGCTCTAGACAGGGCTGGGAGCAGTACTTC
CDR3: CASSSRQGWEQYF

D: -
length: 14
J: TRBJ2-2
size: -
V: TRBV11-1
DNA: TGTGCCAGCAGCTTAGATGTGAACACCGGGGAGCTGTTTTTT
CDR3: CASSLDVNTGELFF

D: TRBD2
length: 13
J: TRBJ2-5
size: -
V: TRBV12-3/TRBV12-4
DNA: TGTGCCAGCAGTTTTTTCGGGGGGGAGACCCAGTACTTC
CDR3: CASSFFGGETQYF

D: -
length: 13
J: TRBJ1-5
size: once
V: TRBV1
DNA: TGCACCAGCCGAGGGACAGGCGCTCAGCCCCAGCATTTT
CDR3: CTSRGTGAQPQHF

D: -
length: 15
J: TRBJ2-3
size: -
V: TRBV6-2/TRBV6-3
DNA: TGTGCCAGCAGTTACCCGGGACACCTCGGGGATACGCAGTATTTT
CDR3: CASSYPGHLGDTQYF

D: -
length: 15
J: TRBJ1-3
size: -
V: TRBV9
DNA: TGTGCCAGCAGCCCCGTCGGAAACTCTGGAAACACCATATATTTT
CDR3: CASSPVGNSGNTIYF

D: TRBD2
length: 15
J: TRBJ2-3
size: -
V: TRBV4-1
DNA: TGCGCCAGCAGCCACGGACTAGCGGGGGCAGATACGCAGTATTTT
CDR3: CASSHGLAGADTQYF

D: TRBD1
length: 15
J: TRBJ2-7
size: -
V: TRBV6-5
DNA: TGTGCCAGCAGGAGCTCGGGACAGGGATTCGGTGAGCAGTACTTC
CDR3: CASRSSGQGFGEQYF

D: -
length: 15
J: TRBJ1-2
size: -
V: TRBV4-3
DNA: TGCGCCAGCAGCCAAGAGGGGCGAGCTAACTATGGCTACACCTTC
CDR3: CASSQEGRANYGYTF

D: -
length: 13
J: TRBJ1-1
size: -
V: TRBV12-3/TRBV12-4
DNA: TGTGCCAGCAAGGTAGGGACGAACACTGAAGCTTTCTTT
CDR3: CASKVGTNTEAFF

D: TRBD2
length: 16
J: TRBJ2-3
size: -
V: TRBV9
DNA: TGTGCCAGCAGCCCTTATAGCGGGAGAGTCACAGATACGCAGTATTTT
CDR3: CASSPYSGRVTDTQYF

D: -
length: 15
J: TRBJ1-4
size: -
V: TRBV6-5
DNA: TGTGCCAGTCGGACTCGGGGGACATTAGGAGAAAAACTGTTTTTT
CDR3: CASRTRGTLGEKLFF

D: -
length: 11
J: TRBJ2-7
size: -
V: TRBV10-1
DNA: TGCGCCAGCAGTTTAGGGGAGCGGCAGTACTTC
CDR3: CASSLGERQYF

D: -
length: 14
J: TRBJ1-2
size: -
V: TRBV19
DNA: TGTGAGAAAGGGCCGGTCGGGGGGAACTATGGCTACACCTTC
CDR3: CEKGPVGGNYGYTF

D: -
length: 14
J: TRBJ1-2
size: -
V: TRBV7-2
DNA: TGTGCCAGCACCCGGGACCGTCAGATTGGGGACTACACCTTC
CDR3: CASTRDRQIGDYTF

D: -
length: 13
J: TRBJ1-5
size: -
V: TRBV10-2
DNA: TGCGCCAGCAGTGAGGGGGCGCGGCAGCCCCAGCATTTT
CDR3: CASSEGARQPQHF

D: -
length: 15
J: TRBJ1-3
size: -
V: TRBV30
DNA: TGTGCCTGGAGTGTACGTGGGAGCTCTGGAAACACCATATATTTT
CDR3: CAWSVRGSSGNTIYF

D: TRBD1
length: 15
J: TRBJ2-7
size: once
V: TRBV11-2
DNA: TGTGCCAGCAGCTTAGCTCGGACAGGGGCCTACGAGCAGTACTTC
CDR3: CASSLARTGAYEQYF